The entry below describes one T cell receptor (beta chain). From germline, CDR1 is SGHRS and CDR2 YFSETQ. The V end lost 0 bases, the J end lost 7 bases, and 16 bases lay between the germline ends. The length of the CDR3 is 15 residues. The data were obtained in a study of OX40 agonist ivuxolimab in advanced cancers. The protocol was immunoSEQ multiplex PCR, while the TCRdb copy is restricted to in-frame clones and leaves out a portion. Counted here are around 71,000 clones, roughly 86% occurring once; the ten biggest clones make up less than 1.1%. This sample comprised CD4+ or CD8+ T cells sorted from blood, obtained in a trial of the OX40 agonist ivuxolimab. The source is an adult with an advanced solid tumor such as melanoma, head and neck, liver or kidney cancer. The rearrangement links TRBV5-1 to TRBJ2-5; D remains unclear. The CDR3 sequence is CASSLDATVGGTQYF. CDR3 nucleotide sequence: TGCGCCAGCAGCTTGGATGCGACGGTTGGTGGGACCCAGTACTTC.